Included here is one TCR beta chain sequence, with context. TCRdb reprocessed the RACE reads with MiXCR, giving one entry per CDR3 protein. The sample records tens of thousands of distinct CDR3 sequences, approximately 9% being singletons. These data are taken from a study of human T cells and chemical hapten exposure. Noted time point: patch test 2, 6 weeks after DPC sensitization. Treatment indicated: therapeutic diphenylcyclopropenone sensitization with weekly scalp DPC. The sample in question was whole blood, obtained in connection with sensitization to the hapten diphenylcyclopropenone (DPC). The source of this sequence is a woman aged 50 to 60 with alopecia areata. Some clones in this sample may be carry-over from other donors' samples.

CDR3 sequence: CASSFPTSGSIPYYEQYF. The CDR3 nucleotides are TGTGCCAGCAGTTTCCCGACTAGCGGGAGCATCCCCTACTACGAGCAGTACTTC. The chain combines TRBV28 with TRBJ2-7, with TRBD2 matching 12 bases. V dropped 3 bases and J dropped 3; count of bases not matched to a gene: 12. The length of the CDR3 is 18 residues. The germline V gene encodes CDR1 MDHEN and CDR2 SYDVKM.